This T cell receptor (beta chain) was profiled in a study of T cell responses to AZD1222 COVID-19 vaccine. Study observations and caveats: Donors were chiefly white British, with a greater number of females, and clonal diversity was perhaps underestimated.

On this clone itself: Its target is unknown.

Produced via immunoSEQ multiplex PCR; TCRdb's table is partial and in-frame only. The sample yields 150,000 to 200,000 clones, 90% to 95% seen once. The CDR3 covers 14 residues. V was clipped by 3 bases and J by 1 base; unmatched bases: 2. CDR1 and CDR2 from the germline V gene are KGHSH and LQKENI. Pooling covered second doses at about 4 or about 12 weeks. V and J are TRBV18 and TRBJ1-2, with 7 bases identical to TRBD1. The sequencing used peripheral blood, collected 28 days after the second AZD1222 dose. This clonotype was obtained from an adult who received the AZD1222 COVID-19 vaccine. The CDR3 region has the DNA TGTGCCAGCTCACCGGGACAGTTTAACTATGGCTACACCTTC. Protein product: CASSPGQFNYGYTF.